These 20 T cell receptor beta chains were sequenced from one sample in a study of human thymus T cells. Obtained as resections during corrective heart surgery, the thymus tissue was then studied. Some clones are missing from TCRdb's copy, which holds only in-frame ones; the method was immunoSEQ multiplex PCR. The sample includes 86,000 or so clones, roughly 96% of them seen just once. The source material was thymus tissue. These TCRs come from a boy in the first two years of life with a congenital heart defect but otherwise immunologically healthy.

The V gene is TRBV6-1, the J gene TRBJ2-7, with 8 bases aligning to TRBD2. The trim removed 2 bases at V and 4 bases at J, leaving 13 bases unmatched. The CDR3 length is 17 residues. CDR1 is MNHNS and CDR2 is SASEGT in the germline V gene. CDR3: CASSETISGREVYEQYF. CDR3 DNA sequence: TGTGCCAGCAGTGAAACCATATCTGGGCGGGAGGTATACGAGCAGTACTTC.

This chain links TRBV5-6 with TRBJ2-7; perhaps D is TRBD1 or TRBD2 (6 bases each). There are 16 residues in the CDR3. Trimming cost V 4 bases and J 2 bases, with 19 bases left between them. The germline gives CDR1 SGHDT, CDR2 YYEEEE. The CDR3 loop reads CASSILDGGSTYEQYF. The CDR3 nucleotides are TGTGCCAGCAGCATCCTGGACGGGGGCTCTACCTACGAGCAGTACTTC.

The chain joins TRBV6-6 to TRBJ1-5; a possible D gene is TRBD1 (6 bases). Looked up from germline, CDR1 is MNHNY and CDR2 is SVGAGI (reference sequence). This CDR3 is built from 12 residues. The V end lost 6 bases, the J end lost 11 bases, and 14 bases lay between the germline ends. The CDR3 bases are TGTGCCAGCAGCGTGGCGACAGGAGCCCAGCATTTT. Amino acids: CASSVATGAQHF.

This chain uses TRBV27 with TRBJ2-6; D gene uncertain. Trimming removed 9 bases at V and 0 bases at J, with 12 bases between. This CDR3 has 15 amino acids. Germline values: CDR1 MNHEY, CDR2 SMNVEV (reference sequence). DNA of the CDR3: TGTGCCAGTGGAAAATCCTCCTCTGGGGCCAACGTCCTGACTTTC. This sequence encodes CASGKSSSGANVLTF.

This rearrangement joins TRBV15 to TRBJ2-6; D tentatively reads TRBD1 or TRBD2 (5 bases each). This CDR3 region has 18 residues. Germline CDR1 LNHNV, CDR2 YYDKDF (reference sequence). Trimming took off 1 base at V and 0 bases at J, with 13 bases between the two ends. CDR3 DNA: TGTGCCACCAGCAGAGCATGGGGACCCCTCTCTGGGGCCAACGTCCTGACTTTC. Protein sequence: CATSRAWGPLSGANVLTF.

The CDR3, as DNA: TGTGCCAGCAGCCCACGGACTAGCGGGAGGGCACGGGACAATGAGCAGTTCTTC. Encoded protein: CASSPRTSGRARDNEQFF. The chain joins TRBV7-2 to TRBJ2-1, with TRBD2 matching 15 bases. This CDR3 comprises 18 residues. Unmatched junction bases numbered 10, after V lost 5 bases and J lost 5 bases. The V gene's germline CDR1 is SGHTA and CDR2 FQGNSA.

This sequence joins TRBV7-2 and TRBJ2-5; 7 nucleotides align to TRBD1. This CDR3 is 17 amino acids long. Trimming cost V 1 base and J 2 bases; bases outside gene matches: 10. Germline assignment: CDR1 SGHTA and CDR2 FQGNSA. The CDR3 nucleotides are TGTGCCAGCAGCTTAGTAGGGGGCGGGCGCCGACAAGAGACCCAGTACTTC. Its protein is CASSLVGGGRRQETQYF.

The V gene is TRBV5-1, the J gene TRBJ2-7, with 13 bases fitting TRBD2. J lost 6 bases, V lost 4 bases, and 13 bases had no gene match. Germline CDR1 is SGHRS and CDR2 is YFSETQ. The CDR3 length is 17 residues. The CDR3: CASSRRTSGSPPTEQYF. CDR3 nucleotides: TGCGCCAGCAGCCGGCGGACTAGCGGGAGCCCCCCCACCGAGCAGTACTTC.

The V and J genes are TRBV11-3 and TRBJ1-2; 9 bases align to TRBD1. The CDR3 consists of 16 residues. Trimming at V came to 5 bases and at J to 9 bases, leaving 16 bases not matched to a gene. Germline CDR1 and CDR2: SGHNT and YENEEA. Here the CDR3 DNA reads TGTGCCAGCAGCCTTAGCACAGGGGGCGGGACTGTGAGCTACACCTTC. Amino acids: CASSLSTGGGTVSYTF.

The J gene is TRBJ1-2, the V gene TRBV14; D ambiguous. Trimming removed 2 bases at V and 4 bases at J, with 5 bases between. Germline assignment: CDR1 SGHDN and CDR2 FVKESK. The CDR3 runs 12 residues. The CDR3 loop is CASSQNSYGYTF. CDR3 coding DNA: TGTGCCAGCAGCCAAAACTCCTATGGCTACACCTTC.

This clone was seen only once. This chain joins TRBV6-1 and TRBJ1-5, with TRBD1 as a possible D gene (5 bases). The CDR3 extends over 17 amino acids. Germline-derived CDR1 and CDR2 are MNHNS and SASEGT. V was trimmed by 1 base and J by 2 bases, leaving 15 bases between them. DNA of the CDR3: TGTGCCAGCAGTGAAGGGCCGGCCATACAGGGCAATCAGCCCCAGCATTTT. Protein product: CASSEGPAIQGNQPQHF.

The V gene is TRBV29-1, the J gene TRBJ2-1; D perhaps matches TRBD2 (6 bases). CDR3 length: 16 residues. Germline CDR1 is SQVTM and CDR2 is ANQGSEA. With 0 bases removed from V and 6 bases from J, the gap between germline ends came to 18 bases. CDR3 protein: CSVEDRPGRHLNEQFF. The CDR3 DNA sequence: TGCAGCGTTGAAGATCGACCCGGGAGACACCTCAATGAGCAGTTCTTC.

The CDR3 nucleotides are TGCGCCAGCAGCTTGGAGAGCCAAGAGACCCAGTACTTC. As protein: CASSLESQETQYF. V gene TRBV5-1 combines with J gene TRBJ2-5; D remains unclear. The CDR3 loop spans 13 amino acids. Trimming removed 0 bases from V and 1 base from J, with 4 bases in between. In germline, CDR1 is SGHRS, CDR2 YFSETQ.

This clone was detected once. The gene calls are TRBV15 and TRBJ1-2, with 7 bases that match TRBD1. V was pared by 3 bases and J by 4 bases, with 5 bases of the junction left unmatched. The CDR3 extends over 14 amino acids. Germline values: CDR1 LNHNV, CDR2 YYDKDF (reference sequence). CDR3 residues: CATSRARGAYGYTF. CDR3 DNA: TGTGCCACCAGCAGGGCCAGGGGGGCCTATGGCTACACCTTC.

Only one count was recorded for this clone. This CDR3 is CASSVGRGGNSQETQYF. The CDR3 coding sequence is TGTGCCAGCAGCGTAGGTCGGGGGGGGAATTCCCAAGAGACCCAGTACTTC. The chain recombines TRBV9 with TRBJ2-5, with 8 bases identical to TRBD2. The germline gives CDR1 SGDLS, CDR2 YYNGEE. The CDR3 spans 17 residues. Trimming at V came to 0 bases and at J to 1 base, leaving 8 bases not matched to a gene.

This chain uses TRBV19 with TRBJ2-3, with 13 bases matching TRBD2. Germline CDR1 reads LNHDA; CDR2 reads SQIVND (reference sequence). This CDR3 has 14 amino acids. V lost 7 bases and J lost 6; bases outside the gene matches: 4. CDR3 amino acids: CASTLAGGWDTQYF. CDR3 DNA: TGTGCCAGTACACTAGCGGGGGGGTGGGATACGCAGTATTTT.

This chain uses TRBV11-3 with TRBJ2-1, with D tentatively TRBD1 (6 bases). Trimming removed 2 bases at V and 6 bases at J, with 11 bases between. Germline CDR1 and CDR2: SGHNT and YENEEA. The CDR3 runs to 14 residues. CDR3 sequence (DNA): TGTGCCAGCAGCTTAAGGACAGCCCTCAATGAGCAGTTCTTC. Amino acids: CASSLRTALNEQFF.

This rearrangement joins TRBV11-2 to TRBJ1-1; D is ambiguous. This CDR3 spans 15 amino acids. V was clipped by 5 bases and J by 4 bases, with 17 bases between them. In germline, CDR1 is SGHAT, CDR2 FQNNGV. For the CDR3, the DNA is TGTGCCAGCAGCCCGCTTAGGCTGTTGGGCACTGAAGCTTTCTTT. The encoded protein is CASSPLRLLGTEAFF.

This clone was found once. J is TRBJ2-5 and V is TRBV15; perhaps TRBD2 as D (6 bases). The V gene's germline CDR1 is LNHNV and CDR2 YYDKDF (reference sequence). This CDR3 contains 21 residues. V lost 3 bases, J lost 1 base, and 30 bases lay in between. The CDR3 DNA sequence: TGTGCCACCAGCAGGGCTGGTTCGGGGTCTCTAGCGCCCACCACCCAAGAGACCCAGTACTTC. It translates to CATSRAGSGSLAPTTQETQYF.

V is TRBV5-4 and J is TRBJ2-7; perhaps TRBD2 as D (5 bases). The V and J ends lost 4 bases and 5 bases respectively, with 13 bases between them. This CDR3 spans 13 amino acids. Germline CDR1 and CDR2: SGHNT and YYREEE (reference sequence). CDR3 in amino acids: CASSPRDGNEQYF. Written as DNA, the CDR3 is TGTGCCAGCAGCCCGAGGGATGGAAACGAGCAGTACTTC.